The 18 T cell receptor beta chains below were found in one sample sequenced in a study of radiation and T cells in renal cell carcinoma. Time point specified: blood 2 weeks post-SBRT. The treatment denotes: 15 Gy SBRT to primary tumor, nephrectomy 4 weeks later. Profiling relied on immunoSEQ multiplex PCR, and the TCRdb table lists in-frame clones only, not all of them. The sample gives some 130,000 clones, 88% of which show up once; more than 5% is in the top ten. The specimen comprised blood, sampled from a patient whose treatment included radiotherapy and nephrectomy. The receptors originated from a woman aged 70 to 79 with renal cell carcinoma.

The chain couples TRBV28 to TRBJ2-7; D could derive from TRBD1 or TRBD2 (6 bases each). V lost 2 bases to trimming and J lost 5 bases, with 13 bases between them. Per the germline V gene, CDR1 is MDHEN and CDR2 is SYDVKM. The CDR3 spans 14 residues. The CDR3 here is CASSLRQGRNEQYF. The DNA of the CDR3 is TGTGCCAGCAGTTTAAGGCAGGGGAGGAACGAGCAGTACTTC.

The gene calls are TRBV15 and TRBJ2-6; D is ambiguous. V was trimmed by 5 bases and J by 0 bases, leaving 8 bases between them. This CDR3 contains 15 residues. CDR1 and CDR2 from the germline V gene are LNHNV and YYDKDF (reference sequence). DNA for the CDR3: TGTGCCACCAGCTTGACGGGCTCTGGGGCCAACGTCCTGACTTTC. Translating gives CATSLTGSGANVLTF.

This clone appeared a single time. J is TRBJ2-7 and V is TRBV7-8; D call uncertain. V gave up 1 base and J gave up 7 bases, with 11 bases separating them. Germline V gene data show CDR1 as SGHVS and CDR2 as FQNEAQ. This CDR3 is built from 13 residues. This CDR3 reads CASSLGTIGEQYF. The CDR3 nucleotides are TGTGCCAGCAGCTTAGGGACGATAGGGGAGCAGTACTTC. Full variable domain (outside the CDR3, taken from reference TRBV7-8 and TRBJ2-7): GAGVSQSPRYKVAKRGQDVALRCDPISGHVSLFWYQQALGQGPEFLTYFQNEAQLDKSGLPSDRFFAERPEGSVSTLKIQRTQQEDSAVYLCASSLGTIGEQYFGPGTRLTVT.

The CDR3 DNA reads TGTGCCAGCAGCTTATCAGGGGGCGCAGGTACTGAAGCTTTCTTT. Its translation: CASSLSGGAGTEAFF. V and J are TRBV7-8 and TRBJ1-1, with 8 bases aligning to TRBD1. Germline CDR1 is SGHVS and CDR2 is FQNEAQ. J lost 5 bases, V lost 2 bases, and 7 bases had no gene match. This CDR3 is built from 15 residues.

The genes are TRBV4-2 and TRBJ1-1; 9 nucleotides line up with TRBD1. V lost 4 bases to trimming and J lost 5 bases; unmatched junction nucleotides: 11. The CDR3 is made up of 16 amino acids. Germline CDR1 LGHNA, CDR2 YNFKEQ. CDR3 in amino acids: CASSPGTGSGRTEAFF. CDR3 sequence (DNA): TGTGCCAGCAGCCCCGGGACAGGGAGCGGGCGAACTGAAGCTTTCTTT.

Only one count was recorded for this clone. CDR3: CASSFRHDQPQHF. The CDR3 region has the DNA TGTGCCAGTAGCTTCAGACACGATCAGCCCCAGCATTTT. The chain joins TRBV19 to TRBJ1-5; no clear D. The CDR3 length is 13 residues. V was shortened by 6 bases and J by 5 bases, with 11 bases between the two germline ends. Germline V gene data show CDR1 as LNHDA and CDR2 as SQIVND (reference sequence).

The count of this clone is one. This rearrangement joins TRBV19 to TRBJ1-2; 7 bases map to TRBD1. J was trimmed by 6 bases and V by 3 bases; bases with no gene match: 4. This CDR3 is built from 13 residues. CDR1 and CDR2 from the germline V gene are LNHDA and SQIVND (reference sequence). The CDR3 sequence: CASSIDRADGYTF. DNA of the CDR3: TGTGCCAGTAGTATCGACAGGGCGGATGGCTACACCTTC.

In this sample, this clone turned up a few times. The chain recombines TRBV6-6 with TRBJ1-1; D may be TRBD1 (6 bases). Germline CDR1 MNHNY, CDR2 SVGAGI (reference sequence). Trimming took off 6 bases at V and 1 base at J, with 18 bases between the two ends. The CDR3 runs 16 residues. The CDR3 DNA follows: TGTGCCAGCAGCCGAACGGGGGGCGCGGGGAACACTGAAGCTTTCTTT. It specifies CASSRTGGAGNTEAFF.

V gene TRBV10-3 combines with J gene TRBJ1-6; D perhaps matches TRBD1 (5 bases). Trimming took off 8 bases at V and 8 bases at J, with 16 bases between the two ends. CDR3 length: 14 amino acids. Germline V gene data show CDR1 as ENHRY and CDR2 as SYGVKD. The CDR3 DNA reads TGTGCCATCCGAGAGGGGACTTACGATTCACCCCTCCACTTT. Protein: CAIREGTYDSPLHF.

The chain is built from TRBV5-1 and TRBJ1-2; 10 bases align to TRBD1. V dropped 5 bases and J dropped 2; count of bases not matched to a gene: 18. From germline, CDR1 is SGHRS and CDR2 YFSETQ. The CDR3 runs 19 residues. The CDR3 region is CASSSTSRQGAKNNYGYTF. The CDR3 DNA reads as TGCGCCAGCAGTTCTACCTCCCGACAGGGGGCGAAGAACAACTATGGCTACACCTTC. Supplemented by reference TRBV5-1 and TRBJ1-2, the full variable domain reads KAGVTQTPRYLIKTRGQQVTLSCSPISGHRSVSWYQQTPGQGLQFLFEYFSETQRNKGNFPGRFSGRQFSNSRSEMNVSTLELGDSALYLCASSSTSRQGAKNNYGYTFGSGTRLTVV.

This CDR3 is CASSNGQGGTEAFF. The CDR3 DNA follows: TGCGCCAGCAGCAACGGACAGGGGGGCACTGAAGCTTTCTTT. The chain couples TRBV5-1 to TRBJ1-1; 10 bases align to TRBD1. Germline assignment: CDR1 SGHRS and CDR2 YFSETQ. This CDR3 contains 14 residues. The trim removed 4 bases at V and 4 bases at J, leaving 4 bases unmatched. Drawing the rest from reference TRBV5-1 and TRBJ1-1, the complete variable domain is KAGVTQTPRYLIKTRGQQVTLSCSPISGHRSVSWYQQTPGQGLQFLFEYFSETQRNKGNFPGRFSGRQFSNSRSEMNVSTLELGDSALYLCASSNGQGGTEAFFGQGTRLTVV.

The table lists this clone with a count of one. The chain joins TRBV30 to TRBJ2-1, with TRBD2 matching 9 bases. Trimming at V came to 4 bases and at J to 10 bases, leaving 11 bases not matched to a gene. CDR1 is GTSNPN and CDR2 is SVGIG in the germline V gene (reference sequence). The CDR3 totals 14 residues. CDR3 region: CAWTASGGPGEQFF. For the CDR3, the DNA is TGTGCCTGGACGGCAAGCGGGGGGCCGGGGGAGCAGTTCTTC.

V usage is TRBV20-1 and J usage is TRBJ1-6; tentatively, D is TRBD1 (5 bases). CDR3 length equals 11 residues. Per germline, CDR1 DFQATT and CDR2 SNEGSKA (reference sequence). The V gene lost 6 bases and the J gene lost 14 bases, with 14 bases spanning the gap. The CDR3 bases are TGCAGTGCCGCAGGGCTCTCGTCCCTCCACTTT. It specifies CSAAGLSSLHF.

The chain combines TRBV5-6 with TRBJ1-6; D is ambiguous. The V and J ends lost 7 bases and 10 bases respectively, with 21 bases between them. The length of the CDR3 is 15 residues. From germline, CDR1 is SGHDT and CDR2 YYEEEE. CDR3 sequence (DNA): TGTGCCAGCCGATCCCGGGCCACACGGGAATCACCCCTCCACTTT. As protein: CASRSRATRESPLHF.

The CDR3 DNA follows: TGTGCCAGCACCCCTGGCACCCTAGCCAAAAACATTCAGTACTTC. Translating gives CASTPGTLAKNIQYF. The chain combines TRBV6-6 with TRBJ2-4, with unresolved D. The germline V and J ends were trimmed by 7 bases and 0 bases, with 13 bases remaining between them. The CDR3 runs to 15 residues. In germline, CDR1 is MNHNY, CDR2 SVGAGI (reference sequence).

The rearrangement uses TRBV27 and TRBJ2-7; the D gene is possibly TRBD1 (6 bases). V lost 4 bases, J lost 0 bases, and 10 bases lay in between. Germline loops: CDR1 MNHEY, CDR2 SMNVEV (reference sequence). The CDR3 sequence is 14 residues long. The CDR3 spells CASSSSRGSYEQYF. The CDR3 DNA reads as TGTGCCAGCAGTTCCTCCAGGGGCTCCTACGAGCAGTACTTC.

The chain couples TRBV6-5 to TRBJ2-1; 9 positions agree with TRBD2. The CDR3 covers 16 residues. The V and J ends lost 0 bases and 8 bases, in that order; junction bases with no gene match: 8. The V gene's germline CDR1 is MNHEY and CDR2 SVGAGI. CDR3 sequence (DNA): TGTGCCAGCAGTTACTCGTCAGCGGGGGGTCGATATGAGCAGTTCTTC. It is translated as CASSYSSAGGRYEQFF.

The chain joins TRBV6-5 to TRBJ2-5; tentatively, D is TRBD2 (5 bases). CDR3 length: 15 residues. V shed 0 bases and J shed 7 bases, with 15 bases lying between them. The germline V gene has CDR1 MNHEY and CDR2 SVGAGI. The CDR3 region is CASSYSNGPGGTQYF. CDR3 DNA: TGTGCCAGCAGTTACTCGAATGGCCCCGGAGGGACCCAGTACTTC.